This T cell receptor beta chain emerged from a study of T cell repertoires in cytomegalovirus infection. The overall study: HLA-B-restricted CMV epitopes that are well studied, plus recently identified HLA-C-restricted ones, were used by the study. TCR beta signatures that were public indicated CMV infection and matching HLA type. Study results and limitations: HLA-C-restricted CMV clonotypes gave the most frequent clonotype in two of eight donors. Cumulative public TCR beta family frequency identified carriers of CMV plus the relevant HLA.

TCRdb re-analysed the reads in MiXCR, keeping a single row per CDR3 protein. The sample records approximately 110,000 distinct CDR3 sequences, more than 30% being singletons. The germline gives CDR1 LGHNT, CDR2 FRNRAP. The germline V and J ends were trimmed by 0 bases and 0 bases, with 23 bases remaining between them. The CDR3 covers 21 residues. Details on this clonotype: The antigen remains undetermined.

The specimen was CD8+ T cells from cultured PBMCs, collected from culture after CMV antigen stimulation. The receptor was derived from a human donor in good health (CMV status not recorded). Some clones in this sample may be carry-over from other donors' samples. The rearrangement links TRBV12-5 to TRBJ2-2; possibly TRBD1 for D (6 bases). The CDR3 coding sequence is TGTGCTAGTGGTTTGGTGCTGATCGGACAGCCCAATCGTTCGAACACCGGGGAGCTGTTTTTT. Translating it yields CASGLVLIGQPNRSNTGELFF. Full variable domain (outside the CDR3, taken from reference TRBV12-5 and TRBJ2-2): DARVTQTPRHKVTEMGQEVTMRCQPILGHNTVFWYRQTMMQGLELLAYFRNRAPLDDSGMPKDRFSAEMPDATLATLKIQPSEPRDSAVYFCASGLVLIGQPNRSNTGELFFGEGSRLTVL.